This T cell receptor beta chain derives from a study of T cell repertoires in cytomegalovirus infection (dated by TCRdb to about 2019). Background for the entire study: Because public TCR beta signatures pointed to carriage of CMV infection together with the matching HLA type, the HLA type of each donor mattered for the analysis. Broader findings and caveats from the paper: The ex vivo response was dominated by HLA-C-restricted CMV-specific TCR beta clonotypes, and the single most frequent clonotype in two of eight donors was supplied by these HLA-C-restricted clonotypes. In both this cohort and an independent cohort of some 350 donors, the cumulative frequency of public TCR beta family members distinguished carriers of CMV infection plus the relevant HLA type.

This clonotype came up many times. There is no known antigen for this receptor. Base-call qualities are not available, and no considerably larger clone is one nucleotide away. Ends trimmed: V by 1 base, J by 6 bases; bases unmatched to a gene: 5. Looking up the germline V gene yields CDR1 SGHTA and CDR2 FQGTGA. The CDR3 starts with the cysteine, ends with the phenylalanine, and has 15 residues. Only the CDR3 part of the read is kept: 45 bases, read in frame from the first base. These reads were obtained on an Illumina HiSeq 1500. In TCRdb, the public reads were trimmed at Q25 with fastp and aligned with MiXCR, with productive beta chains retained. Entries that share a CDR3 protein sequence are merged under the most common genes and DNA. This sample lists approximately 550,000 distinct CDR3 sequences; approximately 15% were detected once. The top ten clonotypes cover roughly a quarter of the sample.

The sequence came from a human donor in good health (CMV status not recorded). Some clones in this sample may be carry-over from other donors' samples. Recombination connected TRBV7-3 to TRBJ2-1; TRBD2 lines up with 8 middle nucleotides. Sequencing was done on a sample of CD8+ T cells from PBMCs. At the DNA level, the sequence is TGTGCCAGCAGCTTAAGGAGTAGCGGGATCAATGAGCAGTTCTTC. It encodes CASSLRSSGINEQFF.